These 11 T cell receptor beta chains share one sample of origin, sequenced in a study of blood T cell repertoires in COVID-19. Sequencing was performed with immunoSEQ multiplex PCR; in TCRdb, only in-frame clones are kept and a portion is missing. Seen here are about 140,000 clones, approximately 91% observed once, and the top ten hold approximately 10%. The source material was peripheral blood. The receptor source for this set is a man between 45 and 60 years old with active or convalescent COVID-19.

The chain employs TRBV10-3 and TRBJ2-7; 10 bases line up with TRBD2. CDR1 ENHRY and CDR2 SYGVKD come from the germline V gene. The ends lost 0 bases at V and 7 bases at J; junction bases unmatched: 6. The CDR3 is 15 amino acids. CDR3 bases: TGTGCCATCAGTGAGTCTTTGGGACTAGCGTTGGAGCAGTACTTC. This translates into CAISESLGLALEQYF.

This chain uses TRBV10-3 with TRBJ2-1; 7 bases are a match to TRBD1. V lost 4 bases and J lost 0; bases outside the gene matches: 6. Germline V gene lookup returns CDR1 ENHRY and CDR2 SYGVKD. CDR3 length: 16 residues. DNA of the CDR3: TGTGCCATCAGTGGGACAGGTAGTATCTCCTACAATGAGCAGTTCTTC. As protein: CAISGTGSISYNEQFF.

The rearrangement uses TRBV19 and TRBJ2-1; TRBD2 matches at 9 bases. V lost 1 base, J lost 3 bases, and 1 base stayed unmatched. This CDR3 spans 15 amino acids. Germline V gene sequence: CDR1 LNHDA, CDR2 SQIVND (reference sequence). The CDR3: CASSIGTSVYNEQFF. The CDR3 DNA is TGTGCCAGTAGTATAGGGACTAGCGTCTACAATGAGCAGTTCTTC.

This clone was observed once. The chain employs TRBV11-2 and TRBJ2-7; D uncertain. Looked up from germline, CDR1 is SGHAT and CDR2 is FQNNGV. The CDR3 is made up of 13 amino acids. Deletions cut 1 base from V and 6 bases from J, with 10 bases between. CDR3 amino acids: CASSLVLSGEQYF. CDR3 DNA: TGTGCCAGCAGCTTAGTGTTATCCGGCGAGCAGTACTTC.

The J gene is TRBJ2-7, the V gene TRBV3-1 (or the pseudogene TRBV3-2); D is uncertain. The CDR3 sequence is 15 residues long. Between the trimmed V and J ends, which lost 1 base and 2 bases, there was a span of 12 bases. Germline lookup yields CDR1 LGHDT and CDR2 YNNKEL (reference sequence). The CDR3 loop reads CASSQGATLTYEQYF. The CDR3 DNA reads TGTGCCAGCAGCCAAGGGGCGACCTTGACCTACGAGCAGTACTTC.

V is TRBV5-1 and J is TRBJ2-3; possible D gene TRBD1, 5 bases. The CDR3 spans 16 residues. Germline V gives CDR1 SGHRS, CDR2 YFSETQ. V dropped 2 bases and J dropped 1 base, with 14 bases sitting between them. CDR3 sequence: CASSLQDPTGTDTQYF. The CDR3 coding sequence is TGCGCCAGCAGCTTACAGGACCCTACGGGCACAGATACGCAGTATTTT.

V and J are TRBV27 and TRBJ1-2; possibly TRBD1 for D (6 bases). Germline V lookup: CDR1 MNHEY, CDR2 SMNVEV (reference sequence). The ends were cut back, 5 bases at V and 8 bases at J, with 18 bases in the middle. The CDR3 loop spans 14 amino acids. In DNA form, the CDR3 reads TGTGCCAGCAGTCCTCGAGGACAGCCTCGCGGCTACACCTTC. It codes for CASSPRGQPRGYTF.

The chain carries TRBV4-1 and TRBJ2-5; 8 nucleotides align to TRBD2. Germline values: CDR1 MGHRA, CDR2 YSYEKL. This CDR3 is 17 amino acids long. V lost 4 bases to trimming and J lost 0 bases; unmatched junction nucleotides: 10. Written as DNA, the CDR3 is TGCGCCAGCAGCCGAGCGGGACTAGTGAGGTACCAAGAGACCCAGTACTTC. Translated, it gives CASSRAGLVRYQETQYF.

In its sample, this clone was seen once. J is TRBJ2-5 and V is TRBV24-1, with a tentative D call TRBD1 (5 bases). Germline CDR1 and CDR2: KGHDR and SFDVKD. Trimming left V 0 bases short and J 4 bases short, with 11 bases between. This CDR3 region has 15 residues. The chain's CDR3 is CATSDLAGKGETQYF. For the CDR3, the DNA is TGTGCCACCAGTGATTTGGCAGGGAAGGGAGAGACCCAGTACTTC.

The CDR3 sequence: CASSQLIGQGGGELFF. The CDR3 nucleotides are TGCGCCAGCAGTCAATTGATAGGACAGGGAGGCGGGGAGCTGTTTTTT. The chain recombines TRBV23-1 with TRBJ2-2, with TRBD1 identical over 8 bases. TRBV23-1 is filed as an ORF, its function uncertain. V was pared by 1 base and J by 7 bases, with 8 bases of the junction left unmatched. CDR3 length: 16 amino acids.

This chain uses TRBV5-1 with TRBJ1-1; D remains unclear. Per the germline V gene, CDR1 is SGHRS and CDR2 is YFSETQ. This CDR3 has 14 residues. V was shortened by 2 bases and J by 2 bases, with 10 bases between the two germline ends. CDR3 DNA sequence: TGCGCCAGCAGCTTAGCCACAGCTAACACTGAAGCTTTCTTT. Translation gives CASSLATANTEAFF.